This record covers a single T cell receptor (beta chain). Its antigen is currently not known. There are no base qualities to consult, and no much larger clone falls within one base. The data belong to a study of cytomegalovirus exposure and HLA in healthy donors (dated by TCRdb to about 2017). At the level of the whole study: An earlier analysis of more than 550 of the donors reported around 280 Gb of sequence data and 117 million unique TCR beta sequences obtained from about 179 million T cells. In the later analysis, no new phenotypic data were used to find candidate immune exposures; instead, reliance was placed on TCR beta sequences and their occurrence across donors. The study aimed to test whether cataloging public T cell receptors could reveal signatures of past pathogen exposure. Typing coverage varied by locus: 629-630 donors for A, B, C, DRB1 and DQB1; under 550 for DQA1; approximately 610 for DPA1; approximately 450 for DPB1. In addition to the first cohort of around 670 subjects, a separate validation cohort of 130 or so different subjects was used. A later analysis re-analyzed previously published TCR beta repertoires from 650 to 800 donors and added high-resolution HLA genotyping to study TCR occurrence patterns. Roughly 5 DR-DQ haplotypes were handled as single units for association and clustering, since linkage in the cohort was strong. The study used immunosequencing to profile the T cell repertoires of 670 or so subjects and linked those repertoires to cytomegalovirus serostatus. Every repertoire in the discovery cohort had been generated on one and the same sequencing platform. The genetic ancestry cluster associated with self-reported Caucasian donors included around four fifths of the roughly 400 genotyped donors. An early release covering roughly 640 HLA-typed donors comprised roughly 300 gigabases of sequencing data and around 80 million unique TCR sequences. Donor age, sex, ethnicity and CMV serostatus were collected together with the repertoire data. The study combined high-throughput TCR immunosequencing, statistical association of individual TCRs with disease status, and machine learning to predict cytomegalovirus infection status. To decide whether each TCR beta V gene segment behaved as functional or pseudogenic, an earlier analysis of over 500 of the donors relied on high-throughput TCR beta sequencing. A later genetic analysis took genome-wide SNP genotypes for about 65% of the 666 donors and used that subset as a discovery cohort. Among some 410 genotyped donors of the cohort, an average of around 250,000 unique TCR beta nucleotide sequences was sequenced per donor, of which approximately 18% were non-productive. HLA typing covered class I and class II loci at four-digit resolution.

In total, roughly 670 healthy bone marrow donors made up the cohort. At the time of sampling, every cohort member was nominally healthy, though immune exposures that went unrecorded were likely present. The donor was CMV seronegative and was included in the group of 352 seronegative cohort members. A peripheral blood sample was collected from each donor, and TCR beta sequencing was performed on peripheral blood mononuclear cells. Genomic DNA was extracted from the blood cell samples with the Qiagen DNeasy Blood Extraction Kit. The paper's findings and limits, for the study overall: An earlier analysis of approximately 590 of the donors showed that most TCR beta V segments appeared in productive rearrangements either about 90% or about 30% of the time, which broadly matched IMGT annotations. The authors suggested that the approach could potentially be generalized to other disease states and immunological phenotypes. For the cohort, immune exposure information was limited to CMV serostatus. A later analysis found that most CMV-associated TCR beta chains appeared HLA-restricted, with HLA associations seemingly driven largely by CMV exposure. In a later analysis, TCR association rates were found to vary across HLA loci, with the most associated TCRs seen for DRB1 alleles and the fewest for HLA-C alleles. In vitro tests confirmed that a few of the cytomegalovirus-associated TCR beta chains recognize cytomegalovirus antigens. Specific HLA alleles were associated with over 15,000 TCR beta sequences at a false discovery rate of 0.05 in a later analysis. A further reported finding was that TCR beta sequences accurately predicted the HLA-A and HLA-B alleles for most subjects in the first cohort. Assigning TCR associations to individual alleles was difficult when HLA alleles, especially DR and DQ, strongly co-occurred. Only TCR beta chains were sequenced in this cohort, and the absence of alpha or paired-chain data limited detectable features. In both the original and validation cohorts, the classifier was reported to diagnose cytomegalovirus status with high specificity and sensitivity. The sequencing pipeline was judged likely to have produced a cluster of highly shared sequence variants as a technical artifact. Roughly uniform sequencing depth across donors was assumed in presence/absence analyses, although this assumption may not hold. HLA typing was unavailable for some donors at each locus, so association tests used only the typed subset. The study listed 150 to 200 TCR beta chains as associated with cytomegalovirus. A later analysis found that HLA-associated TCR beta chains were more clonally expanded and had lower generation probabilities than equally common non-associated chains. Several of the top co-occurrence clusters appeared to be linked to parvovirus B19, influenza, CMV and Epstein-Barr virus, according to a later analysis. Across donors, most TCR sequences were observed very rarely, whereas some public TCRs were present in many individuals. In a later genetic analysis, fewer N-insertions in productive TCRs were reported among donors in an Asian-associated ancestry cluster than the 666-donor mean. Because counts were too low, some 17 rarely observed V segments, including chromosome 9 orphons, were excluded from the earlier analysis of several hundred of the donors. Linkage disequilibrium might explain the correlated functional status among segregating V segments, but an unknown experimental factor could not be excluded. A later genetic analysis associated a missense DCLRE1C variant with V-gene and J-gene trimming of TCR beta chains, and an independent cohort replicated the association.

Library prep was done by the immunoSEQ multiplex PCR assay. For the multiplex PCR, a mixture combining 60 forward primers for TCR Vbeta segments and 13 reverse primers for TCR Jbeta segments was used. The CDR3 region of rearranged TCR beta genes was amplified from genomic DNA with a multiplex PCR assay. Amplified TCR beta libraries were sequenced as 87-base-pair reads on the Illumina HiSeq System. The study's processing was this. A later analysis counted tens of millions of unique TCR beta chains across the 670 or so repertoires, and around 9.9 million of these chains were shared by at least two donors. Raw reads were error-corrected and collapsed into unique sequences by a nearest-neighbor algorithm in which closely related sequences were merged to remove PCR and sequencing errors. Alignment of CDR3 sequences to IMGT reference sequences was used to assign V, D and J gene segments. For a sequence to be retained, a match of at least six nucleotides to both a V gene segment and a J gene segment was required. Rearrangements were called productive when the CDR3 lacked stop codons and stayed in frame with V and J; all others were non-productive. CDR3 was defined according to IMGT convention as the region running from the second conserved V-encoded cysteine to the conserved J-encoded phenylalanine. The earlier analysis of about 620 of the donors excluded sequences that lacked an unambiguous match to a single V gene segment. In an earlier analysis of 500 to 750 of the donors, V segments were called functional above 56.7% productive rearrangements and were called segregating when the between-donor standard deviation exceeded 5%. A statistical classification framework was built for diagnosing cytomegalovirus status from the catalog of TCR beta chain sequences. V and J gene assignment, in a later analysis, came from comparing TCR nucleotide sequences with IMGT/GENE-DB human TR gene sequences. The TCRdist pipeline was used in a later analysis to assign CDR3 sequences and most-parsimonious VDJ recombination scenarios. In a later analysis, each TCR beta chain was defined by its CDR3 amino acid sequence together with its V-gene family, and reads without a unique V-gene family were excluded. As a way to deal with suspected cross-contamination and a sequencing artifact, a later analysis dropped roughly 600 nucleotide sequences that were highly shared and had low generation probability. In a later analysis, a clonal expansion index for each public chain was calculated from normalized within-repertoire ranks of inferred template counts. Generation probabilities in a later analysis came from a VDJ recombination model fitted to out-of-frame rearrangements, and those results were checked against IGoR. Hypergeometric tests were used in a later analysis to score TCR-TCR, TCR-HLA and TCR-CMV co-occurrence, with a repertoire-size bias correction applied to the TCR pairs. False discovery rates were estimated in a later analysis by permuting HLA or CMV assignments 20 times. In a later analysis, co-occurring TCRs were grouped using DBSCAN, with TCRdist sequence similarity added in when clustering inside HLA-allele-positive subsets. Repertoires with fewer than 30,000 or more than 120,000 public chains were left out of co-occurrence clustering, as were four to six repertoires with anomalous nucleotide sharing. In TCRdb, the immuneACCESS table is reduced to in-frame sequences with V and J assigned. These tables do not hold every clone; where another copy was compared, an unresolved V gene accounts for under half, and the others remain unexplained. V and J calls and clone size are copied from that table; D and trimming were computed from the DNA. Within this sample are approximately 150,000 clones, with roughly 78% of them counted one time only. Together, the top ten hold 2% to 2.5% of the sample.

Sequencing was performed on PBMCs. This TCR was recovered from a man aged 35-49 years in good health and CMV-seronegative.

The DNA reads TGTGCCAGCGTAGGACAGCGTCAAACCTATGGCTACACCTTC. Translation gives CASVGQRQTYGYTF. Recombination connected TRBV7-2 to TRBJ1-2, and perhaps TRBD1 as D gene, on 6 matching bases. V and J are truncated by 8 bases and 4 bases respectively, leaving an intervening sequence of 17 bases. Including cysteine and phenylalanine, the CDR3 has 14 amino acids. Of the read, only the CDR3 DNA is kept; its 42 bases are in frame from base 1. From a lookup of the germline V gene, CDR1 and CDR2 are SGHTA and FQGNSA.